This passage covers 16 T cell receptor beta chains from one sample sequenced in a study of T cells in Graves' hyperthyroidism and ophthalmopathy. There were TCR beta CDR3 regions amplified from RNA transcripts. TCR CDR3 underwent first-round RT-PCR with the HTBI primer set. TCRdb called the multiplex PCR reads again in MiXCR, with one record for every CDR3 protein. The table lists 400,000 to 600,000 distinct CDR3 sequences, roughly 15% of them singletons. Specimen: blood. These receptors originate from a woman younger than 45 with Graves' ophthalmopathy.

This clonotype was observed a few times. The DNA of the CDR3 is TGTGCCAGCAGTGAAGTTTTAGCCATCCTCCCCCCGTACTTC. This encodes CASSEVLAILPPYF. The rearrangement joins TRBV6-1 to TRBJ2-5; D remains ambiguous. The CDR3 has 14 residues. CDR1 and CDR2 (germline): MNHNS, SASEGT. The V end was cut by 1 base, the J end by 13 bases, with 19 bases between.

CDR3 nucleotide sequence: TGTGCTGCGGGACAGGGCTACACAGATACGCAGTATTTT. This translates into CAAGQGYTDTQYF. V and J are TRBV19 and TRBJ2-3; 9 positions match TRBD1. Germline CDR1 is LNHDA and CDR2 is SQIVND (reference sequence). The CDR3 runs 13 residues. Full variable domain (rest looked up from reference TRBV19 and TRBJ2-3): DGGITQSPKYLFRKEGQNVTLSCEQNLNHDAMYWYRQDPGQGLRLIYYSQIVNDFQKGDIAEGYSVSREKKESFPLTVTSAQKNPTAFYLCAAGQGYTDTQYFGPGTRLTVL.

As regards this clonotype: The junction departs from the called germline gene at one end, perhaps through a read error. For the CDR3, the DNA is TGTGCCAGCAGTGGGCCAGGGCCTGGAAACACCGTATATTTT. Its translation is CASSGPGPGNTVYF. V is TRBV6-2 or TRBV6-3 and J is TRBJ1-3; maybe TRBD1 (5 bases). The CDR3 runs to 14 residues. Per the germline V gene, CDR1 is MNHEY and CDR2 is SVGEGT.

This clonotype was counted ten times or more. The chain carries TRBV6-1 and TRBJ2-1; 13 bases line up with TRBD2. V trimming: 5 bases; J trimming: 8 bases; junction bases outside the gene matches: 6. CDR1 MNHNS and CDR2 SASEGT come from the germline V gene. This CDR3 has 15 residues. CDR3 nucleotides: TGTGCCAGCAGTCCTCGGACTAGCGGGAGCTATGAGCAGTTCTTC. Protein sequence: CASSPRTSGSYEQFF.

This clonotype was observed many times. This chain connects TRBV5-5 to TRBJ2-2; D ambiguous. The germline V and J ends were trimmed by 0 bases and 7 bases, with 7 bases remaining between them. CDR1 and CDR2 (germline): SGHKS, YYEKEE (reference sequence). The CDR3 runs 13 residues. The CDR3 region has the DNA TGTGCCAGCAGCTTGGAGATTCACGGGGAGCTGTTTTTT. It yields the protein CASSLEIHGELFF.

The table lists this clonotype with many counts. DNA for the CDR3: TGCAGCGTTGCCGACTGGGCGGAGAACGCCTACGAGCAGTACTTC. This gives the protein CSVADWAENAYEQYF. V gene TRBV29-1 combines with J gene TRBJ2-7; D is undetermined. This CDR3 has 15 residues. Per germline, CDR1 SQVTM and CDR2 ANQGSEA. Trimming took off 4 bases at V and 2 bases at J, with 18 bases between the two ends.

The chain combines TRBV30 with TRBJ2-1; D perhaps matches TRBD1 (6 bases). This CDR3 has 13 amino acids. The germline gives CDR1 GTSNPN, CDR2 SVGIG (reference sequence). The germline V and J ends were trimmed by 6 bases and 5 bases, with 14 bases remaining between them. The CDR3, as DNA: TGTGCCTGCACCGGGACAATCAACAATGAGCAGTTCTTC. It codes for CACTGTINNEQFF.

At least ten counts were recorded for this clonotype. The chain recombines TRBV4-3 with TRBJ1-1, with D perhaps TRBD1 (5 bases). Germline values: CDR1 LGHNA, CDR2 YSLEER. The CDR3 covers 17 residues. V was clipped by 4 bases and J by 1 base, with 19 bases between them. The CDR3 protein is CASSPEGTAMRNTEAFF. CDR3 coding DNA: TGCGCCAGCAGCCCCGAAGGGACGGCGATGAGGAACACTGAAGCTTTCTTT.

The table lists this clonotype with many counts. J is TRBJ1-4 and V is TRBV28; tentatively, D is TRBD1 (5 bases). Germline CDR1 reads MDHEN; CDR2 reads SYDVKM. V gave up 5 bases and J gave up 8 bases, with 12 bases separating them. The CDR3 covers 13 residues. The CDR3, as DNA: TGTGCCAGCAGTACGCCTGAGGGGGAAAAACTGTTTTTT. This gives the protein CASSTPEGEKLFF. Based on the CDR3 plus reference TRBV28 and TRBJ1-4, the full variable domain is DVKVTQSSRYLVKRTGEKVFLECVQDMDHENMFWYRQDPGLGLRLIYFSYDVKMKEKGDIPEGYSVSREKKERFSLILESASTNQTSMYLCASSTPEGEKLFFGSGTQLSVL.

This clonotype showed up many times. V and J are TRBV6-1 and TRBJ2-3; no reliable D call. The length of the CDR3 is 12 residues. Germline V gene sequence: CDR1 MNHNS, CDR2 SASEGT. With 0 bases removed from V and 6 bases from J, the gap between germline ends came to 4 bases. CDR3 protein: CASSEAPDTQYF. The CDR3 DNA reads as TGTGCCAGCAGTGAAGCGCCGGATACGCAGTATTTT.

This clonotype was seen repeatedly, ten times or more. The DNA for the CDR3 is TGTGCCATCAGTGATGAGGGACAGGGAGCCTACGAGCAGTACTTC. This sequence encodes CAISDEGQGAYEQYF. The chain employs TRBV10-3 and TRBJ2-7, with 9 bases lining up with TRBD1. The germline V gene encodes CDR1 ENHRY and CDR2 SYGVKD. This CDR3 spans 15 amino acids. J gave up 2 bases and V 3 bases, and 5 bases lay outside the gene matches.

This clonotype was found many times. The J gene is TRBJ1-1, the V gene TRBV6-1; 9 nucleotides align to TRBD1. After removal of 6 bases from V and 6 bases from J, the junction contained 2 bases not matched to a gene. The CDR3 is 12 amino acids. The germline gives CDR1 MNHNS, CDR2 SASEGT. The CDR3 here is CASRRTGAEAFF. In nucleotides, the CDR3 is TGTGCCAGCAGAAGGACAGGGGCTGAAGCTTTCTTT.

This clonotype was observed at least ten times. This rearrangement joins TRBV30 to TRBJ1-3; D unresolved. This CDR3 region has 14 residues. Deletions cut 5 bases from V and 4 bases from J, with 15 bases between. Germline CDR1 is GTSNPN and CDR2 is SVGIG (reference sequence). This CDR3 reads CAWVMKGGGNTIYF. The DNA for the CDR3 is TGTGCCTGGGTTATGAAGGGTGGAGGAAACACCATATATTTT. The whole variable domain, remainder taken from reference TRBV30 and TRBJ1-3, is SQTIHQWPATLVQPVGSPLSLECTVEGTSNPNLYWYRQAAGRGLQLLFYSVGIGQISSEVPQNLSASRPQDRQFILSSKKLLLSDSGFYLCAWVMKGGGNTIYFGEGSWLTVV.

As for this clonotype: This likely comes from a read error, as the CDR3 has no conserved phenylalanine or tryptophan at its end. This chain joins TRBV24-1 and TRBJ2-2; the match to TRBD1 covers 8 bases. Germline V lookup: CDR1 KGHDR, CDR2 SFDVKD. The junction had 8 bases not matched to a gene; V was cut back by 1 base and J by 2 bases. The CDR3 consists of 18 residues. CDR3 amino acids: CATSDLGTGASNTGELFL. The CDR3 DNA is TGTGCCACCAGTGATTTAGGGACAGGCGCTTCAAACACCGGGGAGCTGTTTCTT.

This clonotype was detected many times. This chain connects TRBV27 to TRBJ1-1; D gene uncertain. Germline V CDR1 and CDR2: MNHEY, SMNVEV (reference sequence). Trimming pared 4 bases from V and 0 bases from J, leaving 9 bases between. The CDR3 totals 14 residues. CDR3 sequence reads: CASSYSGLNTEAFF. Written as DNA, the CDR3 is TGTGCCAGCAGTTATTCCGGGTTGAACACTGAAGCTTTCTTT.

The J gene is TRBJ1-1, the V gene TRBV20-1; the match to TRBD1 covers 11 bases. Unmatched junction bases numbered 8, after V lost 5 bases and J lost 0 bases. This CDR3 spans 16 amino acids. Per the germline V gene, CDR1 is DFQATT and CDR2 is SNEGSKA (reference sequence). The CDR3 region is CSASGTGGSLNTEAFF. CDR3 nucleotide sequence: TGCAGTGCTTCCGGGACAGGGGGATCTTTGAACACTGAAGCTTTCTTT.